This entry lists 27 T cell receptor beta chains sequenced from one sample in a study of PD-1 blockade in classical Hodgkin lymphoma. Clones were read by immunoSEQ multiplex PCR, and TCRdb kept only the in-frame ones, dropping some. The sample contains about 20,000 clones, roughly 73% of which appear only once. The patients all showed relapse after autologous stem cell transplantation, while their brentuximab vedotin exposure varied. The sequenced sample was peripheral blood mononuclear cells (PBMCs), obtained before the second cycle of nivolumab. These TCRs come from a human donor with classical Hodgkin lymphoma.

This chain links TRBV5-1 with TRBJ2-3, with unresolved D. Trimming cost V 0 bases and J 4 bases, with 3 bases left between them. Per the germline V gene, CDR1 is SGHRS and CDR2 is YFSETQ. This CDR3 has 12 amino acids. The CDR3 coding sequence is TGCGCCAGCAGCTTGGTTCCAGATACGCAGTATTTT. It specifies CASSLVPDTQYF.

This clone was detected only a few times. Additional DNA sequences in this sample encode the identical CDR3. V usage is TRBV28 and J usage is TRBJ1-1; the D gene is possibly TRBD1 (6 bases). The CDR3 loop spans 14 amino acids. V was cut by 3 bases and J by 1 base, with 9 bases left in between. Germline CDR1 is MDHEN and CDR2 is SYDVKM. The CDR3 loop is CASSLRTENTEAFF. For the CDR3, the DNA is TGTGCCAGCAGTTTGAGGACAGAGAACACTGAAGCTTTCTTT.

This chain connects TRBV30 to TRBJ1-3; 9 positions match TRBD1. Germline assignment: CDR1 GTSNPN and CDR2 SVGIG (reference sequence). CDR3 length: 14 amino acids. The junction had 6 bases not matched to a gene; V was cut back by 2 bases and J by 7 bases. The CDR3 bases are TGTGCCTGGAGTCCCTTGGGACAGGGTAACACCATATATTTT. It encodes CAWSPLGQGNTIYF.

This rearrangement joins TRBV7-8 to TRBJ2-1, with 7 bases aligning to TRBD2. The V gene end was trimmed by 5 bases and the J gene end by 3 bases; junction bases not matched to a gene: 7. This CDR3 region has 15 residues. Germline V gene lookup returns CDR1 SGHVS and CDR2 FQNEAQ. CDR3 protein: CASSEKTSFYNEQFF. In DNA, the CDR3 is TGTGCCAGCAGCGAGAAGACTAGCTTCTACAATGAGCAGTTCTTC.

This sequence joins TRBV29-1 and TRBJ2-2; 7 bases are shared with TRBD1. The germline CDR1 and CDR2 sequences are SQVTM and ANQGSEA. V was pared by 5 bases and J by 0 bases, with 3 bases of the junction left unmatched. The CDR3 consists of 14 residues. This CDR3 is CSVTDRANTGELFF. CDR3 nucleotide sequence: TGCAGCGTTACCGACAGGGCGAACACCGGGGAGCTGTTTTTT.

In this sample, this clone turned up once. The chain recombines TRBV19 with TRBJ1-1; TRBD1 is a possible D gene (5 bases). The length of the CDR3 is 13 residues. The germline CDR1 and CDR2 sequences are LNHDA and SQIVND (reference sequence). V was shortened by 5 bases and J by 4 bases, with 11 bases between the two germline ends. The chain's CDR3 is CASSPRGSTEAFF. As DNA, the CDR3 is TGTGCCAGTAGTCCGCGGGGGAGCACTGAAGCTTTCTTT.

This clone came up once. The junction departs from germline at one end; a sequencing error may be responsible. The V call is TRBV7-7, the J call TRBJ2-5; 9 bases match TRBD2. The CDR3 length is 15 residues. Germline values: CDR1 SSHAT, CDR2 FNYEAQ (reference sequence). This CDR3 reads CASSLDSGSRETQYF. CDR3 nucleotide sequence: TGTGCTAGCAGCTTAGATAGCGGGAGTAGGGAGACCCAGTACTTC.

The chain combines TRBV6-4 with TRBJ2-1; no reliable D call. Trimming stripped 3 bases from V and 0 bases from J, with 18 bases between. Germline CDR1 MRHNA, CDR2 SNTAGT. This CDR3 region has 18 residues. CDR3 sequence: CASSESAGGPYSYNEQFF. CDR3 coding DNA: TGTGCCAGCAGTGAGAGCGCAGGCGGACCCTACTCCTACAATGAGCAGTTCTTC.

The rearrangement uses TRBV19 and TRBJ2-2; TRBD2 aligns across 15 bases. The CDR3 covers 16 residues. The ends lost 3 bases at V and 5 bases at J; junction bases unmatched: 1. Germline values: CDR1 LNHDA, CDR2 SQIVND (reference sequence). CDR3 loop: CASSMGLAGGTGELFF. CDR3 DNA: TGTGCCAGTAGTATGGGACTAGCGGGAGGAACCGGGGAGCTGTTTTTT.

The rearrangement joins TRBV28 to TRBJ2-5; tentative D call: TRBD2 (5 bases). CDR3 size: 14 residues. Deletions cut 6 bases from V and 1 base from J, with 12 bases between. CDR1 is MDHEN and CDR2 is SYDVKM in the germline V gene. Written as DNA, the CDR3 is TGTGCCAGCAGGCCCGGACTCTCCCAAGAGACCCAGTACTTC. This encodes CASRPGLSQETQYF.

This chain uses TRBV7-6 with TRBJ1-1; D is possibly TRBD1 (5 bases). Trimming cost V 6 bases and J 1 base, with 12 bases left between them. This CDR3 spans 14 amino acids. Germline-derived CDR1 and CDR2 are SGHVS and FNYEAQ. The CDR3: CASRSRDPNTEAFF. In DNA, the CDR3 is TGTGCCAGCAGAAGCAGGGACCCGAACACTGAAGCTTTCTTT.

V gene TRBV25-1 combines with J gene TRBJ1-4; 8 bases are a match to TRBD1. CDR3 size: 13 residues. Trimming took 6 bases from V and 7 from J; bases not matched to a gene: 4. Germline V CDR1 and CDR2: MGHDK, SYGVNS. The CDR3 loop reads CASSPTGVEKLFF. In DNA form, the CDR3 reads TGTGCCAGCAGCCCGACAGGGGTTGAAAAACTGTTTTTT. The complete variable domain, with remaining parts taken from reference TRBV25-1 and TRBJ1-4, reads EADIYQTPRYLVIGTGKKITLECSQTMGHDKMYWYQQDPGMELHLIHYSYGVNSTEKGDLSSESTVSRIRTEHFPLTLESARPSHTSQYLCASSPTGVEKLFFGSGTQLSVL.

The J gene is TRBJ2-1, the V gene TRBV5-5, with D maybe TRBD1 (5 bases). Looked up from germline, CDR1 is SGHKS and CDR2 is YYEKEE (reference sequence). The CDR3 totals 14 residues. Trimming left V 1 base short and J 7 bases short, with 12 bases between. CDR3 in amino acids: CASSLKTERNEQFF. CDR3 DNA sequence: TGTGCCAGCAGCTTGAAGACAGAAAGGAATGAGCAGTTCTTC.

The genes are TRBV6-5 and TRBJ2-7, with 9 bases matching TRBD2. V dropped 4 bases and J dropped 3; count of bases not matched to a gene: 4. Germline lookup yields CDR1 MNHEY and CDR2 SVGAGI. CDR3 length: 14 amino acids. The CDR3 nucleotides read TGTGCCAGCAGTTCTAGCGGGGCTAACTACGAGCAGTACTTC. Its protein is CASSSSGANYEQYF.

V and J are TRBV5-1 and TRBJ2-7; D unresolved. V dropped 3 bases and J dropped 6 bases, with 10 bases sitting between them. The CDR3 spans 12 residues. The germline CDR1 and CDR2 sequences are SGHRS and YFSETQ. The CDR3 coding sequence is TGCGCCAGCAGCTACGACACCGCCGAGCAGTACTTC. It yields the protein CASSYDTAEQYF.

The CDR3 sequence: CASRFEREYSYNEQFF. The CDR3 nucleotides are TGTGCCAGCAGGTTCGAGCGGGAGTACTCCTACAATGAGCAGTTCTTC. This chain connects TRBV6-6 to TRBJ2-1; 8 bases fit TRBD2. This CDR3 contains 16 residues. Trimming at V came to 6 bases and at J to 0 bases, leaving 7 bases not matched to a gene. The germline V gene has CDR1 MNHNY and CDR2 SVGAGI (reference sequence).

This clone was counted between two and nine times. The chain recombines TRBV18 with TRBJ2-7; 9 nucleotides align to TRBD1. There are 14 residues in the CDR3. Germline CDR1 and CDR2: KGHSH and LQKENI. The J segment lost 4 bases and the V segment lost 0 bases, leaving 1 base of the junction unmatched. CDR3 nucleotides: TGTGCCAGCTCACCACCCGGGACAGGGTACGAGCAGTACTTC. Amino acid sequence: CASSPPGTGYEQYF. Complete variable domain (other parts from reference TRBV18 and TRBJ2-7): NAGVMQNPRHLVRRRGQEARLRCSPMKGHSHVYWYRQLPEEGLKFMVYLQKENIIDESGMPKERFSAEFPKEGPSILRIQQVVRGDSAAYFCASSPPGTGYEQYFGPGTRLTVT.

The CDR3 region has the DNA TGTGCCAGCAGTGAAGGGGGCAGTGACACTGAAGCTTTCTTT. This gives the protein CASSEGGSDTEAFF. The chain combines TRBV6-1 with TRBJ1-1, with D possibly TRBD1 on 5 matching bases. V lost 1 base to trimming and J lost 3 bases, with 9 bases between them. Germline V gives CDR1 MNHNS, CDR2 SASEGT. This CDR3 spans 14 amino acids.

The chain has TRBV5-1 and TRBJ2-1, with 9 bases matching TRBD1. With V trimmed by 1 base and J by 4 bases, 6 bases remained unmatched. Germline values: CDR1 SGHRS, CDR2 YFSETQ. The CDR3 consists of 16 residues. CDR3 residues: CASSLSPGQGYNEQFF. CDR3 in DNA: TGCGCCAGCAGCTTGTCCCCGGGACAGGGATACAATGAGCAGTTCTTC.

The chain has TRBV6-1 and TRBJ2-1, with 9 bases that match TRBD2. CDR3 size: 15 residues. V lost 7 bases and J lost 8; bases outside the gene matches: 12. Per the germline V gene, CDR1 is MNHNS and CDR2 is SASEGT. The CDR3 spells CASISPGLAAYEQFF. DNA of the CDR3: TGTGCCAGCATCTCACCGGGACTAGCTGCCTATGAGCAGTTCTTC.

The CDR3 coding sequence is TGTGCCAGCACCGAAGGCCAGGGATCAAACTATGGCTACACCTTC. This encodes CASTEGQGSNYGYTF. J is TRBJ1-2 and V is TRBV6-1; TRBD1 might be the D (5 bases). V gave up 7 bases and J gave up 2 bases, with 17 bases separating them. In germline, CDR1 is MNHNS, CDR2 SASEGT. The CDR3 extends over 15 amino acids.

The rearrangement links TRBV18 to TRBJ2-5, with D hard to call. The CDR3 loop spans 13 amino acids. Looked up from germline, CDR1 is KGHSH and CDR2 is LQKENI. Trimming took 3 bases from V and 2 from J, leaving 7 bases between them. This CDR3 is CASSPRPQETQYF. Here the CDR3 DNA reads TGTGCCAGCTCACCGCGGCCTCAAGAGACCCAGTACTTC.

V usage is TRBV5-4 and J usage is TRBJ2-3; D possibly corresponds to TRBD2 (6 bases). Germline lookup yields CDR1 SGHNT and CDR2 YYREEE (reference sequence). This CDR3 is 14 amino acids long. Trimming shortened V by 0 bases and J by 6 bases, and 11 bases separated the two germline ends. CDR3 residues: CASSLAGAADTQYF. The CDR3 region has the DNA TGTGCCAGCAGCTTGGCGGGAGCGGCGGATACGCAGTATTTT.

The sample holds one count of this clone. The chain joins TRBV9 to TRBJ2-1; maybe TRBD2 (6 bases). V was cut by 4 bases and J by 5 bases, with 22 bases left in between. The CDR3 totals 17 residues. CDR1 and CDR2 (germline): SGDLS, YYNGEE. CDR3 residues: CASSLRPQAGPHNEQFF. CDR3 bases: TGTGCCAGCAGCCTTAGACCTCAAGCGGGCCCCCACAATGAGCAGTTCTTC.

The rearrangement links TRBV30 to TRBJ1-6; D gene ambiguous. This CDR3 comprises 15 residues. Trimming stripped 3 bases from V and 5 bases from J, with 14 bases between. Germline V gene data show CDR1 as GTSNPN and CDR2 as SVGIG (reference sequence). For the CDR3, the DNA is TGTGCCTGGAGAAGGATGGGATCAGATAATTCACCCCTCCACTTT. Translation: CAWRRMGSDNSPLHF.

This clone was detected once. The chain has TRBV27 and TRBJ2-3; D might be TRBD1 or TRBD2, each matching 5 bases. V shed 5 bases and J shed 3 bases, with 15 bases lying between them. The V gene's germline CDR1 is MNHEY and CDR2 SMNVEV (reference sequence). This CDR3 comprises 15 residues. The CDR3 DNA sequence: TGTGCCAGCAGTCCCGGGACGGTAAAAACAGATACGCAGTATTTT. It specifies CASSPGTVKTDTQYF.

By proportion, this clone is medium-sized (0.01 to 0.1%). The V and J genes are TRBV11-2 and TRBJ1-1, with 7 bases identical to TRBD1. The CDR3 is 18 residues long. J gave up 0 bases and V 5 bases, and 15 bases lay outside the gene matches. Germline CDR1 SGHAT, CDR2 FQNNGV. CDR3 sequence: CASSASGKGQALNTEAFF. CDR3 coding DNA: TGTGCCAGCAGCGCGTCGGGGAAAGGACAGGCGCTGAACACTGAAGCTTTCTTT.